This T cell receptor (beta chain) was recovered during a study of CD8+ T cells in alopecia areata. Study information: The drug, oral tofacitinib, was given to treated patients at 5 to 10 mg twice daily.

As regards this clone: The same CDR3 is also encoded by other DNA sequences in this sample.

Germline assignment: CDR1 SGHRS and CDR2 YFSETQ. V lost 0 bases and J lost 2, with 5 bases in between. This CDR3 comprises 13 residues. Reverse transcribed after extraction, RNA yielded cDNA as the sequencing template. The method was immunoSEQ multiplex PCR; TCRdb's version includes in-frame clones alone and lacks a portion of them. Counted here are 210,000 or so clones, just over 65% occurring once; the ten biggest clones make up 1% to 1.5%. The treatment here: oral pan-JAK inhibitor, 5-10 mg twice daily. The material sequenced was CD4+ T cells sorted from blood, taken at week 44, from a patient treated with tofacitinib. The sequence was obtained from a human donor with alopecia areata. V gene TRBV5-1 combines with J gene TRBJ2-5, with D unclear. CDR3 in DNA: TGCGCCAGCAGCTTGGGCACTCAAGAGACCCAGTACTTC. This codes for CASSLGTQETQYF.